Described below is a single T cell receptor (beta chain) sequence and its context. The sample holds many counts of this clonotype. Its antigen remains undetermined. No much larger clone exists at a distance of one base, and base qualities are not known. Preparation of the library involved PCR. Sequencing used an Illumina HiSeq 4000. Bulk TCR libraries were generated as previously described, with the TCR primers listed in Table S5 used. Purification of total RNA was performed with the Qiagen AllPrep DNA/RNA kit. Before any analysis, reads coming from multiple sequencing runs of the same library were combined into one pool. Regarding the original processing steps: Only reads with exact TCR constant sequence were kept, trimmed to 150 nt, and grouped by their 12-nt molecular barcodes. Reads in each barcode group were sub-clustered using a 15% Levenshtein threshold, and a quality-weighted consensus sequence was built for each RNA molecule. Non-functional sequences were removed, as were lower-count sequences one edit away from another. Based on a fit of two negative binomial distributions, barcode sub-clusters having less than 20% of the maximum read count were discarded. Through fastp at Q25 and MiXCR, TCRdb rebuilt clones from the public reads, retaining in-frame beta chains. Every distinct CDR3 protein forms one entry, paired with its most common genes and DNA. TCRdb assigned the V and J calls; the authors' analysis was not used. Present in this sample are about 65,000 distinct CDR3 sequences, around a sixth of which were seen just once. Of the sample, 1.5% falls within the top ten clones.

Naive CD8 T cell libraries were made from approximately 20,000 to 1,000,000 sorted cells using 10%, 30% or 50% of purified RNA. On a BD FACSAria II, naive CD8 T cells were FACS-sorted as CD8+CD4-CCR7+CD45RA+ and collected into RLT Plus buffer. Detection sensitivity was tested by spiking Jurkat RNA equal to 9 to 10 TCR copies' worth into samples containing roughly 18,000-1,000,000 naive CD8 T cells. CD8 T cells were enriched with RosetteSep CD8+ T Cell Enrichment Cocktail and Ficoll-Paque, followed by ACK red cell lysis. The data stem from a study of molecular identifiers for immune sequencing clone quantification (dated by TCRdb to the late 2010s). Concerning the study at large: For a replicate experiment, RNA from approximately 20,000 or 100,000 naive CD8 T cells was divided into five aliquots, of which four were sequenced. CD8 T cells were used in a methods study to benchmark molecular-identifier clustering-based TCR repertoire sequencing (MIDCIRS) and TCR RNA copy counting. What the research found in general, with its limitations: In CMV-specific effector cells, over 98% of molecules were held by clones above 20 RNA copies, whereas under 1% of molecules were held by such clones in naive cells. When barcode sub-clustering was not used, chimeric consensus sequences inflated TCR diversity, with chimeras reaching as high as 47%. The naive libraries included spiked-in Jurkat TCR RNA (roughly 9 copies' worth), and this RNA is not part of the donor repertoire. Modeling gave roughly 2.9 recovered TCR RNA copies per cell versus around 10 by digital PCR, implying around 31% capture efficiency. Identical TCR molecules sharing a barcode could cause highly expanded clone sizes to be underestimated. Even against a background of about 960,000 naive CD8 T cells, spiked-in Jurkat TCR RNA amounting to a single cell's worth was reported to be detectable.

V was cut back by 4 bases and J by 0 bases, leaving a gap of 12 bases between them. Spanning cysteine to phenylalanine, the CDR3 consists of 16 amino acids. Left in the record is the CDR3 DNA by itself, 48 bases read in frame from the first base. The germline V gene sets CDR1 to MNHNS and CDR2 to SASEGT. The TCR originated in a human donor in good health. Some libraries in this study had Jurkat cell RNA spiked in. The chain is made from TRBV6-1 and TRBJ1-4, with TRBD1 perhaps the D gene, on 5 matching bases. The material sequenced was naive CD8+ T cells from blood, with Jurkat cell RNA spiked in. The cell subset or site label for this specimen denotes: FACS-sorted CD8+CD4-CCR7+CD45RA+ naive T cells. DNA sequence: TGTGCCAGCAGTGGAGAGTGGGGGGCAACTAATGAAAAACTGTTTTTT. The translation is CASSGEWGATNEKLFF.